The source of this TCR beta chain is a study of beta chain features in type 1 diabetes. Study-wide background: Patients looked much like healthy donors when it came to age, gender and cell yields. Study findings and constraints: In the patient group, naive, central memory and Treg TCRB repertoires seemed more alike than in the healthy donor group. A PCR bias possibly favoring shorter templates would apply equally to patients and controls. Across all four CD4+ subsets, people with type 1 diabetes showed modestly shorter TCRB CDR3s.

Of note for this clone: Its target is not known. Other DNA sequences within the sample encode an identical CDR3.

This CDR3 region has 13 residues. V lost 2 bases, J lost 1 base, and 5 bases lay in between. CDR1 SGHTA and CDR2 FQGTGA come from the germline V gene. Since all of the isolated RNA was reverse transcribed, expressed TCRB transcripts were what got sequenced. Generated by immunoSEQ multiplex PCR, the TCRdb table keeps only in-frame clones and is missing some. The sample comprises over 200,000 clones, under 13% of which are singletons, and over 0.015% rests with the top ten. The chain couples TRBV7-3 to TRBJ1-1; no clear D gene. This TCR derives from a man aged 30 to 39 with type 1 diabetes. The sample was naive CD4+ T cells from blood. In DNA, the CDR3 is TGTGCCAGCAGCTTACTCCCGAACACTGAAGCTTTCTTT. Translating it yields CASSLLPNTEAFF.